This record looks at one T cell receptor (beta chain) sequence and its context. Its binding antigen is unknown. Within one base of it there is no much larger clone, and no base qualities were kept. In this study, focal radiation therapy paired with CTLA-4 blockade (ipilimumab) was tested in patients who had chemo-refractory metastatic non-small-cell lung cancer. Library preparation was by the immunoSEQ multiplex PCR assay. TCRdb's version of the immuneACCESS table is confined to in-frame rearrangements and falls short of the full clone set. An unresolved V gene accounts for under half of the shortfall where checked; the remainder is of unknown origin. The sample includes 95,000 to 150,000 clones, with about 90% observed a single time. Just under 7% of the sample goes to the ten largest clones. Measured from the cysteine to the phenylalanine, the CDR3 is 13 residues long. The DNA shown is the 39-base CDR3, in frame from base 1. The germline ends are 12 bases apart after V is trimmed by 11 bases and J by 1 base. Per the germline V gene, MDHEN is the CDR1 and SYDVKM is the CDR2.

This entry belongs to a study of radiotherapy plus CTLA-4 blockade in lung cancer (dated by TCRdb to about 2018). Turning to the overall study: Objective responses occurred in around 20% of enrolled patients, and just over 30% achieved disease control.

Summary of the overall study and its limitations: The strongest predictors of response, as reported, were early dynamic changes in blood T cell clones along with a rise in serum interferon-beta after radiation. TCR clones derived from tumors expanded in peripheral blood after treatment with radiotherapy and ipilimumab.

The sample consisted of peripheral blood, taken from a patient treated with radiotherapy plus ipilimumab. The TCR sequence derives from a human donor with non-small cell lung cancer that progressed on radiotherapy plus ipilimumab. The chain joins TRBV28 to TRBJ1-3, with no confident D gene call. At the DNA level, the sequence is TGTGCCGGGTGTCCACGATCTGGAAACACCATATATTTT. Its protein is CAGCPRSGNTIYF.